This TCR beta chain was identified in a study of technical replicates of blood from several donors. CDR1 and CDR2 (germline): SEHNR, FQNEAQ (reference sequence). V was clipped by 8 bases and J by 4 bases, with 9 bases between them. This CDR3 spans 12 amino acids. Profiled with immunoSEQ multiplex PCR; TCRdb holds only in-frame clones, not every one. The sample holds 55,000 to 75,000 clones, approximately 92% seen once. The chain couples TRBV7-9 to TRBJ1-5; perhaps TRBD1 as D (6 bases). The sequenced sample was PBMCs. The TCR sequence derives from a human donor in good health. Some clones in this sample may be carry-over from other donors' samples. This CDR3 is CASGQGNQPQHF. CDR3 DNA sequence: TGTGCCAGCGGGCAGGGGAATCAGCCCCAGCATTTT.